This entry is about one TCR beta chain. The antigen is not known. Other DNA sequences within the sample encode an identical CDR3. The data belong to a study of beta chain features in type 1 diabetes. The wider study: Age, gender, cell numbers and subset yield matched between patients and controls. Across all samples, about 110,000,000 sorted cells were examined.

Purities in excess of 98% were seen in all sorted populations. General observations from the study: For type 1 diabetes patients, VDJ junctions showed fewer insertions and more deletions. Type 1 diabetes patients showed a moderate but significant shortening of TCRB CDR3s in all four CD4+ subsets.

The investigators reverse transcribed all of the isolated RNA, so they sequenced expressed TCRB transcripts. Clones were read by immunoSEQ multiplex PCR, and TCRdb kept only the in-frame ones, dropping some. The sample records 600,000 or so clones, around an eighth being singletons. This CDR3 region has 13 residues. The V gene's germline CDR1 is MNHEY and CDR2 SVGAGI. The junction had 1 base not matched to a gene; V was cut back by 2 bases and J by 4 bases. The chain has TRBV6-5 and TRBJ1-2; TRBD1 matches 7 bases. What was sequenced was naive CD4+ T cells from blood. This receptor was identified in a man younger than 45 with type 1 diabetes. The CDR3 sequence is CASSYRGLYGYTF. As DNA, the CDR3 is TGTGCCAGCAGTTACAGGGGGCTCTATGGCTACACCTTC.